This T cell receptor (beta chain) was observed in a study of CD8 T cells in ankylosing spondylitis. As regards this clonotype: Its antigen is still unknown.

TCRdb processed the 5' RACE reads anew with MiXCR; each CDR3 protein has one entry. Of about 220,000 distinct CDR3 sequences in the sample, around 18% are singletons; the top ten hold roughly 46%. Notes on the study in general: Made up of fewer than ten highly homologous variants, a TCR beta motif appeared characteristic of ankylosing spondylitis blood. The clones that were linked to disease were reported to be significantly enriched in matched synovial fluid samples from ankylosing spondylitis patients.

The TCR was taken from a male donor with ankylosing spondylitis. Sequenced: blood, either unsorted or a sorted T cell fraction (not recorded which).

The DNA for the CDR3 is TGCAGTGCCCTGGGACTAGCGGGGGACTACGAGCAGTACTTC. Encoded protein: CSALGLAGDYEQYF. The chain joins TRBV20-1 to TRBJ2-7, with 14 bases lining up with TRBD2. The CDR3 spans 14 residues. Germline-derived CDR1 and CDR2 are DFQATT and SNEGSKA (reference sequence). With V trimmed by 6 bases and J by 3 bases, 4 bases remained unmatched.